The 24 T cell receptor beta chains given below trace back to one sample, sequenced in a study of T-cell reconstitution after alpha-beta-depleted transplantation in children. The TCRbeta library was prepared with unique molecular identifiers. One entry per CDR3 protein, called by TCRdb with MiXCR from the PCR reads. The table has approximately 520,000 distinct CDR3 sequences, about an eighth seen once. The material sequenced was PBMCs, mostly from graft donor cells, taken 180 days after TCRalphabeta/CD19-depleted stem cell transplant. The origin of the receptors is a female patient under 10 years old who had a stem cell transplant for aplastic anemia, so the T cells may come from the graft donor.

The chain links TRBV20-1 to TRBJ1-3; D may be TRBD1 (6 bases). This CDR3 spans 14 amino acids. Trimming cost V 5 bases and J 0 bases, with 11 bases left between them. From germline, CDR1 is DFQATT and CDR2 SNEGSKA (reference sequence). The CDR3 sequence: CSAPAGASGNTIYF. The CDR3 region has the DNA TGCAGTGCTCCCGCGGGGGCCTCTGGAAACACCATATATTTT.

This clonotype was seen ten or more times. This rearrangement joins TRBV20-1 to TRBJ2-6; D ambiguous. The CDR3 totals 13 residues. Germline-derived CDR1 and CDR2 are DFQATT and SNEGSKA (reference sequence). The V and J ends lost 5 bases and 2 bases respectively, with 7 bases between them. This chain's CDR3 is CSALITGANVLTF. CDR3 in DNA: TGCAGTGCTCTAATTACTGGGGCCAACGTCCTGACTTTC.

This clonotype showed up just a few times. The V gene is TRBV20-1, the J gene TRBJ1-5, with D possibly TRBD1 on 5 matching bases. Germline V gene sequence: CDR1 DFQATT, CDR2 SNEGSKA (reference sequence). V lost 0 bases to trimming and J lost 9 bases, with 12 bases between them. The CDR3 spans 13 residues. The CDR3, as DNA: TGCAGTGCTAGAGATCAGGGAGGGTCGCCCCAGCATTTT. This sequence encodes CSARDQGGSPQHF.

This clonotype showed up just a few times. The V gene is TRBV28, the J gene TRBJ1-6, with TRBD1 matching over 9 bases. The CDR3 sequence is 17 residues long. Germline V lookup: CDR1 MDHEN, CDR2 SYDVKM. The ends lost 7 bases at V and 7 bases at J; junction bases unmatched: 14. CDR3 loop: CASTDPSLTGGNSPLHF. CDR3 DNA sequence: TGTGCCAGCACCGACCCATCCTTGACAGGGGGGAATTCACCCCTCCACTTT.

The chain joins TRBV5-1 to TRBJ2-2; D might be TRBD2 (5 bases). CDR1 SGHRS and CDR2 YFSETQ come from the germline V gene. Trimming pared 1 base from V and 5 bases from J, leaving 15 bases between. The length of the CDR3 is 16 residues. CDR3: CASSLSGNLYTGELFF. The CDR3 region has the DNA TGCGCCAGCAGCTTGTCCGGGAACCTCTATACCGGGGAGCTGTTTTTT.

The chain has TRBV4-3 and TRBJ2-3, with 12 nucleotides matching TRBD1. The CDR3 length is 18 residues. The V and J ends lost 1 base and 2 bases, in that order; junction bases with no gene match: 7. The germline gives CDR1 LGHNA, CDR2 YSLEER. CDR3: CASSQASGTGGNTDTQYF. CDR3 coding DNA: TGCGCCAGCAGCCAAGCCTCCGGGACAGGGGGCAACACAGATACGCAGTATTTT.

The chain is built from TRBV18 and TRBJ2-6, with 9 bases identical to TRBD1. The CDR3 has 18 residues. Germline CDR1 KGHSH, CDR2 LQKENI. V dropped 3 bases and J dropped 0; count of bases not matched to a gene: 6. The chain's CDR3 is CASSPWDRAHSGANVLTF. CDR3 in DNA: TGTGCCAGCTCACCCTGGGACAGGGCTCACTCTGGGGCCAACGTCCTGACTTTC.

The chain links TRBV5-1 to TRBJ2-2; perhaps TRBD1 as D (5 bases). There are 15 residues in the CDR3. CDR1 is SGHRS, CDR2 YFSETQ, per germline. The V gene lost 4 bases and the J gene lost 4 bases, with 14 bases spanning the gap. Here the CDR3 DNA reads TGCGCCAGCAGCCAGACAGTGGGGATCACCGGGGAGCTGTTTTTT. It yields the protein CASSQTVGITGELFF.

For the CDR3, the DNA is TGCAGTGCTCGAGCCGTCACAACTAATGAAAAACTGTTTTTT. Protein sequence: CSARAVTTNEKLFF. V gene TRBV20-1 combines with J gene TRBJ1-4; D is ambiguous. The CDR3 has 14 residues. V dropped 5 bases and J dropped 0 bases, with 10 bases sitting between them. Germline CDR1 and CDR2: DFQATT and SNEGSKA (reference sequence).

The chain employs TRBV18 and TRBJ2-7; tentative D call: TRBD1 (6 bases). Germline V gene lookup returns CDR1 KGHSH and CDR2 LQKENI. V was trimmed by 2 bases and J by 7 bases, leaving 6 bases between them. The length of the CDR3 is 11 residues. The CDR3 DNA is TGTGCCAGCTCACCAAGGGGGGAGCAGTACGTC. This translates into CASSPRGEQYV.

This clonotype was recorded once. V usage is TRBV27 and J usage is TRBJ2-1; 8 bases align to TRBD2. The junction had 4 bases not matched to a gene; V was cut back by 11 bases and J by 4 bases. This CDR3 has 12 amino acids. Germline lookup yields CDR1 MNHEY and CDR2 SMNVEV (reference sequence). The CDR3, as DNA: TGTGCCGCCGGGAGGGGGTACAATGAGCAGTTCTTC. It is translated as CAAGRGYNEQFF.

This clonotype was observed a few times. The J gene is TRBJ2-7, the V gene TRBV12-3 or TRBV12-4, with 8 nucleotides matching TRBD1. CDR3 length: 18 residues. Germline trimming cut 2 bases from V and 1 base from J; bases unmatched to any gene: 13. CDR3 protein: CASSLIRYGTGASYEQYF. The CDR3 nucleotides are TGTGCCAGCAGTTTAATAAGGTACGGGACAGGCGCATCCTACGAGCAGTACTTC.

This clonotype was found a few times. The rearrangement joins TRBV7-8 to TRBJ1-4, with D possibly matching TRBD1 (5 bases). The CDR3 is 14 residues long. The V gene's germline CDR1 is SGHVS and CDR2 FQNEAQ. With 5 bases removed from V and 8 bases from J, the gap between germline ends came to 15 bases. The CDR3 loop is CASSTLAWGEKLFF. DNA of the CDR3: TGTGCCAGCAGCACCCTCGCGTGGGGGGAAAAACTGTTTTTT.

The table lists this clonotype with many counts. V usage is TRBV7-2 and J usage is TRBJ2-7; 7 positions agree with TRBD1. Germline CDR1 is SGHTA and CDR2 is FQGNSA. The CDR3 sequence is 15 residues long. The V segment lost 5 bases and the J segment 3 bases; nucleotides outside the gene matches: 10. The CDR3 DNA is TGTGCCAGCAGCGGCAGGGGGAAAGTGGACTACGAGCAGTACGTC. Protein product: CASSGRGKVDYEQYV.

This chain connects TRBV9 to TRBJ2-2; D might be TRBD1 (5 bases). The V end lost 4 bases, the J end lost 8 bases, and 15 bases lay between the germline ends. CDR3 length: 14 amino acids. In germline, CDR1 is SGDLS, CDR2 YYNGEE. The CDR3 sequence is CASSPQGNLGELFF. CDR3 nucleotide sequence: TGTGCCAGCAGCCCCCAGGGAAATCTTGGGGAGCTGTTTTTT.

This clonotype was detected many times. The chain employs TRBV7-8 and TRBJ2-7; D not resolved. CDR1 and CDR2 from the germline V gene are SGHVS and FQNEAQ. The CDR3 covers 14 residues. V lost 2 bases, J lost 2 bases, and 10 bases lay in between. The CDR3 DNA follows: TGTGCCAGCAGCTTAACCCCAGTCCCCTACGAGCAGTACTTC. Translating it yields CASSLTPVPYEQYF.

The CDR3 loop reads CSARPAAINTQYF. In DNA form, the CDR3 reads TGCAGTGCTAGACCCGCGGCGATAAATACGCAGTATTTT. This chain uses TRBV20-1 with TRBJ2-3; D is uncertain. The CDR3 sequence is 13 residues long. Germline V gives CDR1 DFQATT, CDR2 SNEGSKA (reference sequence). Trimming stripped 2 bases from V and 7 bases from J, with 13 bases between.

The J gene is TRBJ1-2, the V gene TRBV29-1, with a weak D call TRBD1 (6 bases). Trimming pared 7 bases from V and 3 bases from J, leaving 21 bases between. This CDR3 contains 15 residues. Germline CDR1 reads SQVTM; CDR2 reads ANQGSEA. This chain's CDR3 is CSAAGDRGGDYGYTF. The CDR3 DNA reads TGCAGCGCCGCCGGCGATCGAGGGGGGGACTATGGCTACACCTTC.

This chain uses TRBV4-2 with TRBJ2-7, with 9 nucleotides matching TRBD1. The CDR3 loop spans 15 amino acids. V lost 5 bases to trimming and J lost 4 bases; unmatched junction nucleotides: 9. The germline V gene encodes CDR1 LGHNA and CDR2 YNFKEQ. This CDR3 reads CASSNSGQGKYEQYF. The CDR3 coding sequence is TGTGCCAGCAGCAATTCGGGACAGGGAAAGTACGAGCAGTACTTC.

This clonotype was found a few times. The rearrangement joins TRBV27 to TRBJ2-1; TRBD2 matches 14 bases. The germline V gene encodes CDR1 MNHEY and CDR2 SMNVEV (reference sequence). The CDR3 loop spans 15 amino acids. V gave up 8 bases and J gave up 6 bases; unmatched junction bases: 6. The CDR3 here is CASYRLAGGLNEQFF. The CDR3 nucleotides read TGTGCCAGCTACCGACTAGCGGGAGGGCTCAATGAGCAGTTCTTC.

This chain joins TRBV2 and TRBJ2-1; TRBD2 matches at 10 bases. Losses at the gene ends were 2 bases for V and 6 bases for J; bases not matched to a gene: 7. The CDR3 is 16 residues long. Germline CDR1 is SNHLY and CDR2 is FYNNEI. The CDR3 DNA reads TGTGCCAGCAGTGAACCGTCCGGGACTAGCGCCAATGAGCAGTTCTTC. This gives the protein CASSEPSGTSANEQFF.

This clonotype showed up just a few times. The genes are TRBV6-2 or TRBV6-3 and TRBJ2-7; TRBD2 matches at 14 bases. Germline V lookup: CDR1 MNHEY, CDR2 SVGEGT. CDR3 size: 16 residues. V lost 2 bases to trimming and J lost 6 bases; unmatched junction nucleotides: 6. CDR3 DNA sequence: TGTGCCAGCAGTTACGCCGGGACTAGCGGGAGAGTCGAGCAGTACGTC. It specifies CASSYAGTSGRVEQYV.

This clonotype was picked up one time. The chain links TRBV11-2 to TRBJ2-1; D is perhaps TRBD2 (5 bases). The germline V gene encodes CDR1 SGHAT and CDR2 FQNNGV. This CDR3 region has 14 residues. Trimming cost V 4 bases and J 4 bases, with 11 bases left between them. The CDR3 is CASSSRWTYNEQFF. The CDR3 DNA sequence: TGTGCCAGCAGCTCACGGTGGACTTACAATGAGCAGTTCTTC.

The rearrangement links TRBV29-1 to TRBJ2-7; D call uncertain. Germline V gene data show CDR1 as SQVTM and CDR2 as ANQGSEA. V was cut by 4 bases and J by 6 bases, with 10 bases left in between. The CDR3 has 11 amino acids. The CDR3 sequence: CSVVMVVEQYF. CDR3 DNA sequence: TGCAGCGTTGTTATGGTTGTCGAGCAGTACTTC.